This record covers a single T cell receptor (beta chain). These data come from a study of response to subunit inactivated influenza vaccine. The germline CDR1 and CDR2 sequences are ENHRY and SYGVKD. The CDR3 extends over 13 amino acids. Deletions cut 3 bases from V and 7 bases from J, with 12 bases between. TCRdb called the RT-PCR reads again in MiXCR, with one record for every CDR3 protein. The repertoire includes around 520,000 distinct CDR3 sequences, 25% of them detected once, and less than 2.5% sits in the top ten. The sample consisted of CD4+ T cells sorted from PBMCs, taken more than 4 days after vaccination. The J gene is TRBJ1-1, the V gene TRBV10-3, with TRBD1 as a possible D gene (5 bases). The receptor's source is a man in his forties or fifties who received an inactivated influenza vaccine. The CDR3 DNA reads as TGTGCCATCAGTGACCGCCAGGGTCTTGAAGCTTTCTTT. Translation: CAISDRQGLEAFF.